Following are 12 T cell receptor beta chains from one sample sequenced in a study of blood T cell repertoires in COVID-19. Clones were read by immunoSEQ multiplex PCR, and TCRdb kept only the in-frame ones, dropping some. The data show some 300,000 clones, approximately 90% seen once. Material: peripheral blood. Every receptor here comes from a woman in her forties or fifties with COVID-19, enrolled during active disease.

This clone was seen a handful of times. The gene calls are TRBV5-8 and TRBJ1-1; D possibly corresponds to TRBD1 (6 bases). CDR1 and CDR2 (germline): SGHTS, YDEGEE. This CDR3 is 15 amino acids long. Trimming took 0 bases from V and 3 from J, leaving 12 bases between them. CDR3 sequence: CASSLDTGWDTEAFF. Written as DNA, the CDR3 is TGTGCCAGCAGCTTGGATACAGGGTGGGACACTGAAGCTTTCTTT. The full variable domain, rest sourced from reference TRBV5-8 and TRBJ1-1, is EAGVTQSPTHLIKTRGQQATLRCSPISGHTSVYWYQQALGLGLQFLLWYDEGEERNRGNFPPRFSGRQFPNYSSELNVNALELEDSALYLCASSLDTGWDTEAFFGQGTRLTVV.

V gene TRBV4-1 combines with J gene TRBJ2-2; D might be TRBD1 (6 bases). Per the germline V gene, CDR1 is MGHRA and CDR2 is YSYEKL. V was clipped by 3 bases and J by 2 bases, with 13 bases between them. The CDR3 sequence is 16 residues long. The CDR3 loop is CASSHPGRGNTGELFF. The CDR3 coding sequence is TGCGCCAGCAGCCATCCCGGCAGGGGAAACACCGGGGAGCTGTTTTTT.

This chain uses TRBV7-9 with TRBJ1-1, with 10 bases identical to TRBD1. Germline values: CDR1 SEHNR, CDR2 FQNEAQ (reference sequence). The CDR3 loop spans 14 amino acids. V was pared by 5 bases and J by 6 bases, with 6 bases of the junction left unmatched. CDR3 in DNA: TGTGCCAGCAGCCCCAGGACAGGGGGGGCTGAAGCTTTCTTT. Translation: CASSPRTGGAEAFF.

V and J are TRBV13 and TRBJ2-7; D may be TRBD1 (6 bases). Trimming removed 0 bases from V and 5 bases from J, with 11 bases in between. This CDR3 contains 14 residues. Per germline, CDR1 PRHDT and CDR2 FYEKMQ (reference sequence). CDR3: CASSLGGGRHEQYF. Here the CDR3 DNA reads TGTGCCAGCAGCTTAGGAGGGGGTCGGCACGAGCAGTACTTC.

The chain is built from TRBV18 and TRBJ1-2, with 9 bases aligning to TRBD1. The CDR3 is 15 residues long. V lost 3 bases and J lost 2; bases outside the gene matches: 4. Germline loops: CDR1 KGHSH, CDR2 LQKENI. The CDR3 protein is CASSPDRGRNYGYTF. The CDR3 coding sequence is TGTGCCAGCTCACCCGACAGGGGGAGGAACTATGGCTACACCTTC.

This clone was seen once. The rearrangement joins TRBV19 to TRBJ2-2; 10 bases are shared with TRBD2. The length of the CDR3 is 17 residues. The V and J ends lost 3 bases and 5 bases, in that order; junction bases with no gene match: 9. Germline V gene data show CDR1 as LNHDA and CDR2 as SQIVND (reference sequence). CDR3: CASSIPSSGSWTGELFF. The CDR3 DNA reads TGTGCCAGTAGTATCCCCTCTAGCGGGAGTTGGACCGGGGAGCTGTTTTTT.

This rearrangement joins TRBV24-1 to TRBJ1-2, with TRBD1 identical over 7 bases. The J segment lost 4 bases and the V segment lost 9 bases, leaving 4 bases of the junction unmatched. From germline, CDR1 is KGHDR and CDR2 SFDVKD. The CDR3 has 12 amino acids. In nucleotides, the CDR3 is TGTGCCACCGGCCGGGACAGCTATGGCTACACCTTC. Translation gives CATGRDSYGYTF.

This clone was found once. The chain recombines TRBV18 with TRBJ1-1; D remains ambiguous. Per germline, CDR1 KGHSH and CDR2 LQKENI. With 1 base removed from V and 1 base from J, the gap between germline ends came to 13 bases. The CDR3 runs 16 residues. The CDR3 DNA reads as TGTGCCAGCTCACCACTATCTTACGGGGAGAACACTGAAGCTTTCTTT. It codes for CASSPLSYGENTEAFF.

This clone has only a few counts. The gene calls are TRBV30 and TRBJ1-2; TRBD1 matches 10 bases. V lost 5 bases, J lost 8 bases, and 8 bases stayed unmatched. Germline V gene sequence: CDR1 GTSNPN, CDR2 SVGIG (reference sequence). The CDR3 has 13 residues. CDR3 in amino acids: CAWGGGTGAGYTF. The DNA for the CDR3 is TGTGCCTGGGGCGGCGGGACAGGGGCAGGCTACACCTTC.

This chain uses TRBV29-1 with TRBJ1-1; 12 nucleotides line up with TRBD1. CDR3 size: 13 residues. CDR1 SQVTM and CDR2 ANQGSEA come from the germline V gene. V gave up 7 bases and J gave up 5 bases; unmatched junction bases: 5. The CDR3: CSAWDRGRTEAFF. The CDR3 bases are TGCAGCGCGTGGGACAGGGGGCGAACTGAAGCTTTCTTT.

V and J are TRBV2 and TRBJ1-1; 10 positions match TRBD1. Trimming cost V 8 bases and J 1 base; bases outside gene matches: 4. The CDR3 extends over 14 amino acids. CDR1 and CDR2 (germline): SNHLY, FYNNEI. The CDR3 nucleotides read TGTGCCAGCCGGGACAGGGGCGCGAACACTGAAGCTTTCTTT. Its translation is CASRDRGANTEAFF.

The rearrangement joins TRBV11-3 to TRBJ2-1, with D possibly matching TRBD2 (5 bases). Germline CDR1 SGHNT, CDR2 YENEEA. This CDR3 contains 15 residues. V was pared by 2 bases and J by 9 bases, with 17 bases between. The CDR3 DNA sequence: TGTGCCAGCAGCTTAATGGACTGGGGAGTGAGTGAGCAGTTCTTC. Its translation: CASSLMDWGVSEQFF.